These 6 T cell receptor beta chains were all obtained from the same sample, sequenced in a study of T cells after yellow fever vaccination. Using its own MiXCR run on the 5' RACE reads, TCRdb lists one record per CDR3 protein. Of 300,000 to 400,000 distinct CDR3 sequences in the sample, around a tenth were seen once. The sample consisted of CD4+ T cells sorted from PBMCs, taken 45 days after the yellow fever booster vaccination. The receptors come from a young man who received the YFV17D yellow fever vaccine.

This clonotype was seen more than once but under ten times. This chain joins TRBV7-2 and TRBJ2-3; 9 bases line up with TRBD1. The CDR3 is 14 residues long. Germline V gene lookup returns CDR1 SGHTA and CDR2 FQGNSA. V lost 1 base to trimming and J lost 7 bases; unmatched junction nucleotides: 3. The DNA for the CDR3 is TGTGCCAGCAGCTTAGAAGGACAGGGGTATACGCAGTATTTT. This encodes CASSLEGQGYTQYF.

The chain joins TRBV7-6 to TRBJ1-2; D is ambiguous. Deletions cut 5 bases from V and 2 bases from J, with 12 bases between. The germline gives CDR1 SGHVS, CDR2 FNYEAQ. This CDR3 has 14 amino acids. DNA for the CDR3: TGTGCCAGCAGCCTTGGACTGGAAAACTATGGCTACACCTTC. Protein product: CASSLGLENYGYTF.

This rearrangement joins TRBV5-6 to TRBJ2-7; the match to TRBD1 covers 9 bases. CDR1 is SGHDT, CDR2 YYEEEE, per germline. The CDR3 is made up of 16 amino acids. The junction had 9 bases not matched to a gene; V was cut back by 2 bases and J by 3 bases. The DNA for the CDR3 is TGTGCCAGCAGCTTATACGGAGACAGGGGGGTCTACGAGCAGTACGTC. Its translation is CASSLYGDRGVYEQYV.

The J gene is TRBJ2-3, the V gene TRBV5-1; D ambiguous. The CDR3 extends over 16 amino acids. Germline lookup yields CDR1 SGHRS and CDR2 YFSETQ. V lost 4 bases and J 0 bases, leaving 15 bases between the germline ends. CDR3 nucleotide sequence: TGCGCCAGCAGCATTACCCCCGGGTCTAGCACAGATACGCAGTATTTT. Translating it yields CASSITPGSSTDTQYF.

This chain joins TRBV6-6 and TRBJ1-2; tentatively, D is TRBD1 (5 bases). The CDR3 contains 13 residues. V dropped 5 bases and J dropped 3 bases, with 10 bases sitting between them. Germline loops: CDR1 MNHNY, CDR2 SVGAGI (reference sequence). In DNA, the CDR3 is TGTGCCAGCAGTGTCCGAGGGGACTATGGCTACACCTTC. It codes for CASSVRGDYGYTF.

The V and J genes are TRBV20-1 and TRBJ2-3; D might be TRBD1 or TRBD2, each matching 6 bases. The CDR3 extends over 14 amino acids. V gave up 3 bases and J gave up 3 bases, with 13 bases separating them. Germline loops: CDR1 DFQATT, CDR2 SNEGSKA (reference sequence). CDR3 sequence (DNA): TGCAGTGCTAGTAGGCAGGGGAGGACAGATACGCAGTATTTT. This encodes CSASRQGRTDTQYF.